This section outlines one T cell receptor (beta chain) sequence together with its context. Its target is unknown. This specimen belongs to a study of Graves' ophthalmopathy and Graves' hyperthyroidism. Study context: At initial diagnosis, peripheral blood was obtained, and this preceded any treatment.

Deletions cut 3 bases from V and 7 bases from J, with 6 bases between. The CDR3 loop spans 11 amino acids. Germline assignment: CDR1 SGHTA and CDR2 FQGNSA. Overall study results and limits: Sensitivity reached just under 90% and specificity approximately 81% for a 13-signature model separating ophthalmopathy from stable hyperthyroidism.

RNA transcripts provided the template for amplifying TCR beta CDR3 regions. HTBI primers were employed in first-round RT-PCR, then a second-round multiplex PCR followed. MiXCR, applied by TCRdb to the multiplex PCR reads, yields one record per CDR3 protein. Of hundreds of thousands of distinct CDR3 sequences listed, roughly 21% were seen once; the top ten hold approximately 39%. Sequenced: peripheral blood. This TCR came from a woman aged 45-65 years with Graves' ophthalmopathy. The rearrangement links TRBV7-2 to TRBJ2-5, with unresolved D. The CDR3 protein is CASSFMVTQYF. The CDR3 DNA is TGTGCCAGCAGCTTCATGGTGACCCAGTACTTC.